A selection of T cell receptor beta chains follows, all from one sample in a study of cytomegalovirus exposure and HLA in healthy donors. This table comes from immunoSEQ multiplex PCR, and its TCRdb copy is limited to in-frame clones, with some not included. The table lists tens of thousands of clones, 62% of them singletons. Sequenced material: PBMCs. These receptors came from a woman aged 25 to 39 in good health and CMV-seropositive. Each CDR3 is given with its conserved first and last residue. Fields, in order: J gene, V gene, clone size, D gene, CDR3 protein, CDR3 DNA. A D gene is named only where the DNA matches it firmly. Clone sizes are given selectively: once, few, many, or a class where the clone is expanded.

j_gene: TRBJ2-5; v_gene: TRBV29-1; abundance: few; d_gene: NA; CDR3aa: CSVRGGDEETQYF; CDR3nt: TGCAGCGTCCGAGGAGGGGATGAGGAGACCCAGTACTTC
j_gene: TRBJ2-1; v_gene: TRBV6-5; abundance: NA; d_gene: TRBD2; CDR3aa: CASSYPTSGRNEQFF; CDR3nt: TGTGCCAGCAGTTACCCGACTAGCGGGAGAAATGAGCAGTTCTTC
j_gene: TRBJ2-2; v_gene: TRBV6-4; abundance: NA; d_gene: NA; CDR3aa: CASSEGDTGELFF; CDR3nt: TGTGCCAGCAGTGAAGGGGACACCGGGGAGCTGTTTTTT
j_gene: TRBJ2-7; v_gene: TRBV28; abundance: few; d_gene: NA; CDR3aa: CASSLPLGGYEQYF; CDR3nt: TGTGCCAGCAGTTTACCCCTCGGGGGTTACGAGCAGTACTTC
j_gene: TRBJ2-1; v_gene: TRBV5-1; abundance: NA; d_gene: NA; CDR3aa: CASSFDTYNEQFF; CDR3nt: TGCGCCAGCAGCTTCGACACTTACAATGAGCAGTTCTTC
j_gene: TRBJ2-1; v_gene: TRBV6-5; abundance: few; d_gene: NA; CDR3aa: CASSSPEHNEQFF; CDR3nt: TGTGCCAGCAGTTCGCCAGAACACAATGAGCAGTTCTTC
j_gene: TRBJ1-1; v_gene: TRBV5-1; abundance: NA; d_gene: TRBD1; CDR3aa: CASSLPGTGGTEAFF; CDR3nt: TGCGCCAGCAGCCTCCCCGGGACAGGGGGCACTGAAGCTTTCTTT
j_gene: TRBJ2-3; v_gene: TRBV12-5; abundance: NA; d_gene: NA; CDR3aa: CASGLHTNRVGDTQYF; CDR3nt: TGTGCTAGTGGTTTACATACCAACAGGGTTGGAGATACGCAGTATTTT
j_gene: TRBJ2-3; v_gene: TRBV5-6; abundance: NA; d_gene: TRBD2; CDR3aa: CASSLVPRGGRDTQYF; CDR3nt: TGTGCCAGCAGCTTGGTGCCGCGGGGGGGAAGAGATACGCAGTATTTT
j_gene: TRBJ2-1; v_gene: TRBV7-3; abundance: NA; d_gene: NA; CDR3aa: CASSTSAGTNNEQFF; CDR3nt: TGTGCCAGCAGCACATCCGCGGGAACAAACAATGAGCAGTTCTTC
j_gene: TRBJ1-5; v_gene: TRBV28; abundance: few; d_gene: NA; CDR3aa: CASSPFSPSNQPQHF; CDR3nt: TGTGCCAGCAGTCCCTTTTCCCCTAGCAATCAGCCCCAGCATTTT